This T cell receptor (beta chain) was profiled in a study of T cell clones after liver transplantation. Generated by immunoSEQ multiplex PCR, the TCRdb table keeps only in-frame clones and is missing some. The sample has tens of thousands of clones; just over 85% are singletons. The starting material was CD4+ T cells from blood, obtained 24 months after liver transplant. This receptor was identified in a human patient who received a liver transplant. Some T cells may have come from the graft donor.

The CDR3 is CASSVDRGASSYNEQFF. The CDR3 coding sequence is TGCGCCAGCAGCGTCGACAGGGGGGCTAGCTCCTACAATGAGCAGTTCTTC. The chain carries TRBV5-1 and TRBJ2-1, with 9 bases aligning to TRBD1. Trimming took 4 bases from V and 0 from J; bases not matched to a gene: 8. This CDR3 comprises 17 residues. Germline CDR1 reads SGHRS; CDR2 reads YFSETQ. Full variable domain (outside the CDR3, taken from reference TRBV5-1 and TRBJ2-1): KAGVTQTPRYLIKTRGQQVTLSCSPISGHRSVSWYQQTPGQGLQFLFEYFSETQRNKGNFPGRFSGRQFSNSRSEMNVSTLELGDSALYLCASSVDRGASSYNEQFFGPGTRLTVL.